This T cell receptor beta chain was captured by sequencing in a study of cytomegalovirus exposure and HLA in healthy donors. The CDR3 is made up of 15 amino acids. Germline CDR1 and CDR2: SGDLS and YYNGEE. The V end lost 2 bases, the J end lost 1 base, and 12 bases lay between the germline ends. This clone was counted between two and nine times. The target antigen is unknown. Clones were read by immunoSEQ multiplex PCR, and TCRdb kept only the in-frame ones, dropping some. Of over 150,000 clones in the sample, roughly 85% were seen once. Overall study results and limits: TCR sequences were mostly rare, though some public TCRs occurred in many donors. Subsequent analysis of the 110 or so validation repertoires found a tendency for first-cohort TCR clusters to co-occur. The listing of roughly 160 TCR beta chains classed them as cytomegalovirus-associated.

The receptor's source is a man in his late teens or twenties in good health and CMV-seropositive. The sample taken for sequencing was PBMCs. This chain joins TRBV9 and TRBJ1-1; D gene uncertain. The CDR3: CASSVGPAGNTEAFF. In nucleotides, the CDR3 is TGTGCCAGCAGCGTTGGGCCGGCCGGGAACACTGAAGCTTTCTTT.